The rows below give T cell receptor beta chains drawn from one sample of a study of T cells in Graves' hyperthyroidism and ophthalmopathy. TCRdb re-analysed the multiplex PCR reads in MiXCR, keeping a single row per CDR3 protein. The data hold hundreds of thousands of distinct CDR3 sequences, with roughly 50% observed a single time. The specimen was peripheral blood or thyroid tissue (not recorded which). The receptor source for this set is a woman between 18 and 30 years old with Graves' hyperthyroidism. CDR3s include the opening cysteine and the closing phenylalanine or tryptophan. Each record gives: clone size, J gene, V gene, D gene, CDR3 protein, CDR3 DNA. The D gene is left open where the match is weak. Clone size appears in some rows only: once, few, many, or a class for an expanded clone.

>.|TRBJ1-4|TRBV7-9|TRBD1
CASSLATGPNEKLFF
TGTGCCAGCAGCTTAGCGACAGGGCCTAATGAAAAACTGTTTTTT
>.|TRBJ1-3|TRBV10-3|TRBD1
CASKNDRDDTIYF
TGTGCCAGCAAAAACGACAGGGATGACACCATATATTTT
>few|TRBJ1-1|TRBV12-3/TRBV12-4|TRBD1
CASSPGGWNTEAFF
TGTGCCAGCAGTCCAGGGGGGTGGAACACTGAAGCTTTCTTT
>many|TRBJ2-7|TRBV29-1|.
CSVEGQGIYEQYF
TGCAGCGTTGAAGGGCAGGGGATCTACGAGCAGTACTTC
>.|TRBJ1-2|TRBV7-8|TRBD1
CASSLVGDRGVGYTF
TGTGCCAGCAGCTTAGTGGGGGACAGGGGTGTCGGCTACACCTTC
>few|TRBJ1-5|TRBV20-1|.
CSAIPGQGNQPQHF
TGCAGTGCTATCCCGGGACAAGGCAATCAGCCCCAGCATTTT
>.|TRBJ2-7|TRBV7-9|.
CASSLDQNFDEQYF
TGTGCCAGCAGCTTGGACCAAAACTTCGACGAGCAGTACTTC
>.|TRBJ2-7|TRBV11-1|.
CASSLTLKTDEQYF
TGTGCCAGCAGCTTGACCCTAAAAACGGACGAGCAGTACTTC
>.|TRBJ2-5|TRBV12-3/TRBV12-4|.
CATTPGPKRETQYF
TGTGCCACCACCCCGGGACCGAAGCGGGAGACCCAGTACTTC
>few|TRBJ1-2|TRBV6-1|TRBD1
CASSGQGVGYTF
TGTGCCAGCAGCGGACAGGGTGTAGGCTACACCTTC
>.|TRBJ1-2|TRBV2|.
CADRQSTGTVYGYTF
TGTGCCGACCGACAAAGTACCGGGACCGTCTATGGCTACACCTTC
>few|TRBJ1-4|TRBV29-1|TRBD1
CSVAAPGTENEKLFF
TGCAGCGTTGCAGCTCCCGGGACAGAGAATGAAAAACTGTTTTTT
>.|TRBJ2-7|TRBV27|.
CASSLGQDEQYF
TGTGCCAGCAGTTTAGGCCAGGACGAGCAGTACTTC
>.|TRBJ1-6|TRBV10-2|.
CASSGTRDSPLHF
TGCGCCAGCAGCGGAACTAGGGATTCACCCCTCCACTTT
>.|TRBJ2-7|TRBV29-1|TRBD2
CSVGLAGYEQYF
TGCAGTGTCGGTCTAGCGGGCTACGAGCAGTACTTC
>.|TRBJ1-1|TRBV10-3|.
CAISDQDRMNTEAFF
TGTGCCATCAGTGACCAAGACAGGATGAACACTGAAGCTTTCTTT
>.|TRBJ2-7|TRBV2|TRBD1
CASGGQGTAEQYF
TGTGCCAGCGGGGGACAGGGGACCGCCGAGCAGTACTTC
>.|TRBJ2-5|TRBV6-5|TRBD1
CASSYSVPTGWETQYF
TGTGCCAGCAGTTACTCGGTGCCGACAGGGTGGGAGACCCAGTACTTC
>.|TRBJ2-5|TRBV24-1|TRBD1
CATGTGTGEETQYF
TGTGCCACCGGAACCGGGACAGGGGAAGAGACCCAGTACTTC
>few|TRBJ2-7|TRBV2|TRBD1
CASRAGQGPYEQYF
TGTGCCAGCAGGGCGGGACAGGGGCCTTACGAGCAGTACTTC
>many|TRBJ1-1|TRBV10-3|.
CAISTEHNTEAFF
TGTGCCATCAGCACAGAGCACAACACTGAAGCTTTCTTT
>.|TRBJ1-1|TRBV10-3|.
CAITEAFF
TGTGCCATCACCGAAGCTTTCTTT
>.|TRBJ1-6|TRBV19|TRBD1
CASSPGTVNSPLHF
TGTGCCAGCTCACCGGGGACAGTCAATTCACCCCTCCACTTT
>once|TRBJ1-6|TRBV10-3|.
CAISHRDSNSPLHF
TGTGCCATCAGCCACCGGGACTCTAATTCACCCCTCCACTTT
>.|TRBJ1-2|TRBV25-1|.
CASSARVDSYGYTF
TGTGCCAGCAGTGCTAGAGTGGACAGCTATGGCTACACCTTC
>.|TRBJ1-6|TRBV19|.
CASIPGDYNSPLHF
TGTGCCAGTATCCCGGGGGATTATAATTCACCCCTCCACTTT
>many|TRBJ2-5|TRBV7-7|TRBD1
CASSSSPPGTGETQYF
TGTGCCAGCAGCTCTAGCCCCCCAGGGACAGGGGAGACCCAGTACTTC
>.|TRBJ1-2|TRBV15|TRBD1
CATRTGGSYGYTF
TGTGCCACTAGAACAGGGGGCAGCTATGGCTACACCTTC
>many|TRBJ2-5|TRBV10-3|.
CAISSTDAGTQYF
TGTGCCATCAGCTCTACAGATGCGGGGACCCAGTACTTC
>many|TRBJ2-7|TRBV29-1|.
CSVESGRGRSYEQYF
TGCAGCGTTGAGAGCGGACGGGGCAGGTCCTACGAGCAGTACTTC
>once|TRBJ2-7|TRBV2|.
CASSEVVRAGGELYF
TGTGCCAGCAGTGAAGTTGTAAGGGCTGGCGGGGAGCTGTACTTC
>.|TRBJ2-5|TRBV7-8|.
CASSLGLGGRETQYF
TGTGCCAGCAGCTTAGGGCTGGGGGGAAGGGAGACCCAGTACTTC
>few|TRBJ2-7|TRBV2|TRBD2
CASSPRAGVQDEQYF
TGTGCCAGCAGCCCTAGAGCGGGAGTTCAGGATGAGCAGTACTTC
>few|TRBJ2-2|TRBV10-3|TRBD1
CAIKTGGTGELFF
TGTGCCATCAAAACAGGGGGCACCGGGGAGCTGTTTTTT
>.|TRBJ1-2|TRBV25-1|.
CASSDRVESYTF
TGTGCCAGCAGTGACAGGGTCGAAAGCTACACCTTC
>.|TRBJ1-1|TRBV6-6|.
CASFDGSQAFF
TGTGCCAGCTTCGACGGAAGCCAAGCTTTCTTT
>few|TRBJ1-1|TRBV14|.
CASSQEAGNTEAFF
TGTGCCAGCAGCCAAGAAGCTGGGAACACTGAAGCTTTCTTT
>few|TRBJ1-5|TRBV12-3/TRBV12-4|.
CASSLVKNQPQHF
TGTGCCAGCAGTTTGGTCAAAAATCAGCCCCAGCATTTT
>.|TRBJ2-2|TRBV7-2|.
CASSLGVTRGSTGELFF
TGTGCCAGCAGCTTAGGGGTGACACGGGGGAGCACCGGGGAGCTGTTTTTT
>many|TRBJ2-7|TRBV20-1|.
CSATTGLQYYEQYF
TGCAGTGCTACCACCGGGCTACAGTACTACGAGCAGTACTTC
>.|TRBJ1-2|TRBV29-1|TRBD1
CSVEGWTGDYGYTF
TGCAGCGTTGAAGGGTGGACAGGGGACTATGGCTACACCTTC
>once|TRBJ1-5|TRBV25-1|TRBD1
CASSETGTSNQPQHF
TGTGCCAGCAGCGAGACAGGGACTAGCAACCAGCCCCAGCATTTT
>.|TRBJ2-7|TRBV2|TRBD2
CASKESGRGREQYF
TGTGCCAGCAAGGAAAGCGGGAGGGGCCGGGAGCAGTACTTC
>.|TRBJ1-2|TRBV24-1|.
CATHGGASGYTF
TGTGCCACCCACGGGGGGGCAAGTGGCTACACCTTC